A selection of T cell receptor beta chains follows, all from one sample in a study of blood T cell repertoires in COVID-19. Produced via immunoSEQ multiplex PCR; TCRdb's table is partial and in-frame only. The table has about 380,000 clones, more than 65% seen once. Sequencing input: peripheral blood. These TCRs come from a human donor with acute or convalescent COVID-19. The donor label of this sample is uncertain. The CDR3 runs from the conserved cysteine through the conserved F or W. Each record gives: J gene, D gene, clone size, V gene, CDR3 DNA, CDR3 protein. D genes are given only for firm matches. The size of a clone is reported for some rows only, either as once, few or many, or as a class for expanded clones.

j_gene: TRBJ2-1; d_gene: TRBD2; abundance: once; v_gene: TRBV5-4; CDR3nt: TGTGCCAGCAGCATAGGCGGGACTACCCCAAACAATGAGCAGTTCTTC; CDR3aa: CASSIGGTTPNNEQFF
j_gene: TRBJ2-2; d_gene: TRBD1; abundance: NA; v_gene: TRBV5-8; CDR3nt: TGTGCCAGCAGCTTGGGACAGGGATATTCCGGGGAGCTGTTTTTT; CDR3aa: CASSLGQGYSGELFF
j_gene: TRBJ1-1; d_gene: TRBD1; abundance: NA; v_gene: TRBV5-1; CDR3nt: TGCGCCAGCAGCCCCGGACAGGGCGGGAGCACTGAAGCTTTCTTT; CDR3aa: CASSPGQGGSTEAFF
j_gene: TRBJ2-3; d_gene: NA; abundance: NA; v_gene: TRBV5-6; CDR3nt: TGTGCCAGCAGCCGAACAGGGTCAGATACGCAGTATTTT; CDR3aa: CASSRTGSDTQYF
j_gene: TRBJ2-1; d_gene: TRBD1; abundance: NA; v_gene: TRBV7-9; CDR3nt: TGTGCCAGCAGCTTTGGGACAGCCTACAATGAGCAGTTCTTC; CDR3aa: CASSFGTAYNEQFF
j_gene: TRBJ1-6; d_gene: NA; abundance: NA; v_gene: TRBV30; CDR3nt: TGTGCCTGGTCCTTGGGTTACGCACGACACTCACCCCTCCACTTT; CDR3aa: CAWSLGYARHSPLHF
j_gene: TRBJ2-1; d_gene: NA; abundance: NA; v_gene: TRBV5-6; CDR3nt: TGTGCCAGCAGCTTGATCGACACGGACAATGAGCAGTTCTTC; CDR3aa: CASSLIDTDNEQFF
j_gene: TRBJ2-1; d_gene: NA; abundance: NA; v_gene: TRBV7-9; CDR3nt: TGTGCCAGCAGGCCCCAGGGGGGCGGGGTAAACAATGAGCAGTTCTTC; CDR3aa: CASRPQGGGVNNEQFF
j_gene: TRBJ1-5; d_gene: NA; abundance: NA; v_gene: TRBV6-5; CDR3nt: TGTGCCACAAGTCTCTTGCAAGGAGCTCAGCCCCAGCATTTT; CDR3aa: CATSLLQGAQPQHF
j_gene: TRBJ1-1; d_gene: NA; abundance: NA; v_gene: TRBV21-1; CDR3nt: TGTGCCAGCAGCAAATTCCGGGACACCAACACTGAAGCTTTCTTT; CDR3aa: CASSKFRDTNTEAFF
j_gene: TRBJ2-5; d_gene: NA; abundance: NA; v_gene: TRBV7-2; CDR3nt: TGTGCCAGCAGCTTATCTTGGGGAGGCGTTTACCAAGAGACCCAGTACTTC; CDR3aa: CASSLSWGGVYQETQYF
j_gene: TRBJ2-1; d_gene: TRBD2; abundance: NA; v_gene: TRBV28; CDR3nt: TGTGCCAGCAGTTTTGAGCGGGAGGTCGGTGAGCAGTTCTTC; CDR3aa: CASSFEREVGEQFF
j_gene: TRBJ2-7; d_gene: NA; abundance: NA; v_gene: TRBV7-9; CDR3nt: TGTGCCAGCAGCTTTTCTAACCCAGGGGCCGGTTACGAGCAGTACTTC; CDR3aa: CASSFSNPGAGYEQYF